This T cell receptor beta chain stems from a study of blood T cells in healthy people across ages. General study results and limits: Estimates of total diversity, which came from one million sequenced T cells, were considered to be underestimates.

Using a J-beta primer mix together with a sample-barcoded 5' primer, a second PCR was run for about 7 to 12 cycles. TCRdb reprocessed the 5' RACE reads via MiXCR and lists one record per CDR3 protein. The table shows hundreds of thousands of distinct CDR3 sequences, with around 43% occurring only once. On this clonotype: Its antigen is as yet unknown.

Sequenced input: blood. This TCR derives from a man in his fifties or sixties in good health.

The CDR3 loop reads CASSLEDRLHKGYTF. CDR3 in DNA: TGCGCCAGCAGCTTGGAGGACAGGCTCCATAAGGGCTACACCTTC. The chain has TRBV5-1 and TRBJ1-2; 7 bases are a match to TRBD1. V lost 0 bases to trimming and J lost 8 bases; unmatched junction nucleotides: 10. The CDR3 runs 15 residues. Germline V gene data show CDR1 as SGHRS and CDR2 as YFSETQ.